What follows are 20 T cell receptor beta chains derived from one specimen sequenced in a study of cytomegalovirus exposure and HLA in healthy donors (dated by TCRdb to about 2017). Library method: the immunoSEQ multiplex PCR assay. For the multiplex PCR, a mixture combining 60 forward primers for TCR Vbeta segments and 13 reverse primers for TCR Jbeta segments was used. TCRdb stores this immuneACCESS table with in-frame sequences only. Part of the clones is absent; in the studies checked, under half of the shortfall reflects unresolved V genes, and no reason is known for the rest. The sample table records about 89,000 clones; roughly 10% of these occur just once. The ten largest clones capture roughly 4.7% of the sample. The sequenced material came from PBMCs. The receptors here all came from a man aged 45-65 years in good health and CMV-seropositive.

This clone was seen only a few times. The chain uses TRBV2 and TRBJ1-1; 7 positions match TRBD1. Germline lookup yields CDR1 SNHLY and CDR2 FYNNEI. The CDR3 loop spans 11 amino acids. V dropped 7 bases and J dropped 5; count of bases not matched to a gene: 1. The DNA of the CDR3 is TGTGCCAGCAAACAGGGGACTGAAGCTTTCTTT. It codes for CASKQGTEAFF.

This clone has a handful of counts. V and J are TRBV19 and TRBJ2-5; D may be TRBD1 (5 bases). CDR3 length equals 16 residues. Germline values: CDR1 LNHDA, CDR2 SQIVND (reference sequence). The V end was cut by 4 bases, the J end by 5 bases, with 20 bases between. The CDR3 region has the DNA TGTGCCAGTAGTACGCAAGGATTAGGGGCGTGGGAGACCCAGTACTTC. It encodes CASSTQGLGAWETQYF.

The rearrangement joins TRBV6-6 to TRBJ2-7, with TRBD1 matching 11 bases. The ends lost 5 bases at V and 6 bases at J; junction bases unmatched: 9. Germline CDR1 and CDR2: MNHNY and SVGAGI (reference sequence). CDR3 length equals 15 residues. The CDR3 sequence: CASSAPGTGGREQYF. For the CDR3, the DNA is TGTGCCAGCAGTGCCCCCGGGACAGGGGGTCGCGAGCAGTACTTC.

This clone has a handful of counts. The V gene is TRBV18, the J gene TRBJ2-3; a possible D gene is TRBD1 (5 bases). Trimming stripped 5 bases from V and 3 bases from J, with 12 bases between. Germline V CDR1 and CDR2: KGHSH, LQKENI. The CDR3 is made up of 14 amino acids. Here the CDR3 DNA reads TGTGCCAGCTCAAGGGGCGCGGCGACAGATACGCAGTATTTT. It is translated as CASSRGAATDTQYF. The entire variable domain, with the rest obtained from reference TRBV18 and TRBJ2-3, is as follows: NAGVMQNPRHLVRRRGQEARLRCSPMKGHSHVYWYRQLPEEGLKFMVYLQKENIIDESGMPKERFSAEFPKEGPSILRIQQVVRGDSAAYFCASSRGAATDTQYFGPGTRLTVL.

The genes are TRBV21-1 and TRBJ2-7; TRBD2 reflects the table's D call only, with no check against the DNA. TRBV21-1 is an annotated pseudogene. The CDR3 length is 15 residues. CDR3 nucleotide sequence: TGTGCCAGCAGCAAAGGAGGCTGCTCCCACTACGAGCAGTACTTC. Translated: CASSKGGCSHYEQYF.

This clone was seen only a few times. The V call is TRBV5-4, the J call TRBJ2-5; TRBD1 aligns across 9 bases. The germline CDR1 and CDR2 sequences are SGHNT and YYREEE (reference sequence). Trimming cost V 5 bases and J 5 bases; bases outside gene matches: 7. The CDR3 has 14 residues. The CDR3 sequence: CASRDRGIDETQYF. Here the CDR3 DNA reads TGTGCCAGCAGGGACAGGGGAATCGATGAGACCCAGTACTTC.

This clone was picked up a small number of times. The chain has TRBV6-6 and TRBJ2-6, with no clear D. Germline-derived CDR1 and CDR2 are MNHNY and SVGAGI (reference sequence). V was trimmed by 6 bases and J by 1 base, leaving 7 bases between them. The CDR3 has 14 residues. CDR3 sequence: CASSRNSGANVLTF. The DNA for the CDR3 is TGTGCCAGCAGCCGTAATTCTGGGGCCAACGTCCTGACTTTC.

This clone has only a few counts. This rearrangement joins TRBV4-1 to TRBJ1-2; 7 bases are a match to TRBD1. Germline loops: CDR1 MGHRA, CDR2 YSYEKL. This CDR3 is built from 14 residues. V was pared by 0 bases and J by 7 bases, with 5 bases of the junction left unmatched. The CDR3 DNA sequence: TGCGCCAGCAGCCAAGAAGACAGGGAGAGTGGCTACACCTTC. The encoded protein is CASSQEDRESGYTF.

The chain links TRBV7-2 to TRBJ2-5; perhaps TRBD2 as D (6 bases). The germline V gene encodes CDR1 SGHTA and CDR2 FQGNSA. CDR3 length equals 14 residues. Between the trimmed V and J ends, which lost 3 bases and 7 bases, there was a span of 15 bases. CDR3 DNA: TGTGCCAGCAGCTTGGTGCGGGGTAGCGCGACCCAGTACTTC. Its protein product is CASSLVRGSATQYF.

This clone showed up just a few times. The chain links TRBV30 to TRBJ2-5; no reliable D call. V lost 3 bases and J lost 13, with 18 bases in between. The CDR3 is made up of 12 amino acids. CDR1 and CDR2 from the germline V gene are GTSNPN and SVGIG (reference sequence). The chain's CDR3 is CAWSQRTSAGYF. CDR3 coding DNA: TGTGCCTGGAGCCAGCGAACATCTGCCGGGTACTTC. Based on the CDR3 plus reference TRBV30 and TRBJ2-5, the full variable domain is SQTIHQWPATLVQPVGSPLSLECTVEGTSNPNLYWYRQAAGRGLQLLFYSVGIGQISSEVPQNLSASRPQDRQFILSSKKLLLSDSGFYLCAWSQRTSAGYFGPGTRLLVL.

V gene TRBV5-8 combines with J gene TRBJ2-1; 12 nucleotides match TRBD1. CDR1 and CDR2 from the germline V gene are SGHTS and YDEGEE. CDR3 size: 14 residues. J lost 7 bases, V lost 4 bases, and 3 bases had no gene match. The CDR3 DNA reads as TGTGCCAGCAGCGCGGGACAGGGGGCGAATGAGCAGTTCTTC. Translation gives CASSAGQGANEQFF. The full variable domain, in which reference TRBV5-8 and TRBJ2-1 provide the parts outside the CDR3, is EAGVTQSPTHLIKTRGQQATLRCSPISGHTSVYWYQQALGLGLQFLLWYDEGEERNRGNFPPRFSGRQFPNYSSELNVNALELEDSALYLCASSAGQGANEQFFGPGTRLTVL.

This clone has more than one count but fewer than ten. V gene TRBV5-6 combines with J gene TRBJ2-1, with 8 bases identical to TRBD2. The V gene's germline CDR1 is SGHDT and CDR2 YYEEEE. The CDR3 runs 17 residues. V was pared by 6 bases and J by 8 bases, with 19 bases of the junction left unmatched. For the CDR3, the DNA is TGTGCCAGCACCCTGTTGGGCTCTAGCGGGTTCGAAGATGAGCAGTTCTTC. Amino acids: CASTLLGSSGFEDEQFF. The variable domain in full, completed from reference TRBV5-6 and TRBJ2-1, reads DAGVTQSPTHLIKTRGQQVTLRCSPKSGHDTVSWYQQALGQGPQFIFQYYEEEERQRGNFPDRFSGHQFPNYSSELNVNALLLGDSALYLCASTLLGSSGFEDEQFFGPGTRLTVL.

This clone was picked up a small number of times. The gene calls are TRBV27 and TRBJ2-2, with 7 nucleotides matching TRBD1. Germline V gene lookup returns CDR1 MNHEY and CDR2 SMNVEV (reference sequence). The CDR3 is 15 residues long. V shed 6 bases and J 3 bases; nucleotides not matched to a gene: 7. The CDR3 spells CASRPDRVYTGELFF. The CDR3 nucleotides read TGTGCCAGCAGGCCCGACAGGGTTTACACCGGGGAGCTGTTTTTT.

There are a few counts of this clone. This rearrangement joins TRBV14 to TRBJ2-3; no clear D. Trimming shortened V by 0 bases and J by 6 bases, and 13 bases separated the two germline ends. The CDR3 covers 15 residues. Germline CDR1 reads SGHDN; CDR2 reads FVKESK. The CDR3: CASSQEVIASDTQYF. CDR3 in DNA: TGTGCCAGCAGCCAAGAGGTTATCGCGTCGGATACGCAGTATTTT. Looking up the rest from reference TRBV14 and TRBJ2-3 gives the full variable domain: EAGVTQFPSHSVIEKGQTVTLRCDPISGHDNLYWYRRVMGKEIKFLLHFVKESKQDESGMPNNRFLAERTGGTYSTLKVQPAELEDSGVYFCASSQEVIASDTQYFGPGTRLTVL.

This clone came up a few times. The rearrangement links TRBV30 to TRBJ1-2, with D tentatively TRBD1 (5 bases). The CDR3 has 12 amino acids. Germline-derived CDR1 and CDR2 are GTSNPN and SVGIG (reference sequence). The V end was cut by 3 bases, the J end by 6 bases, with 11 bases between. The DNA of the CDR3 is TGTGCCTGGAGCGCCCGACAGAATGGCTACACCTTC. Its translation: CAWSARQNGYTF.

The chain combines TRBV7-2 with TRBJ2-7, with D maybe TRBD2 (6 bases). Between the trimmed V and J ends, which lost 1 base and 0 bases, there was a span of 10 bases. This CDR3 comprises 15 residues. The germline V gene has CDR1 SGHTA and CDR2 FQGNSA. The CDR3 DNA sequence: TGTGCCAGCAGCTTAGTAGCGGAGAACTCCTACGAGCAGTACTTC. Encoded protein: CASSLVAENSYEQYF.

The chain combines TRBV5-1 with TRBJ1-5, with no clear D. The CDR3 loop spans 13 amino acids. The V gene lost 2 bases and the J gene lost 5 bases, with 8 bases spanning the gap. CDR1 and CDR2 from the germline V gene are SGHRS and YFSETQ. The CDR3 bases are TGCGCCAGCAGCTTAAAGGGAGATCAGCCCCAGCATTTT. Encoded protein: CASSLKGDQPQHF.

V is TRBV5-1 and J is TRBJ2-1; 8 bases are a match to TRBD1. J lost 2 bases, V lost 1 base, and 2 bases had no gene match. Germline CDR1 SGHRS, CDR2 YFSETQ. The CDR3 length is 15 residues. The CDR3 here is CASSLWTGPYNEQFF. In DNA form, the CDR3 reads TGCGCCAGCAGCTTGTGGACAGGGCCCTACAATGAGCAGTTCTTC.

This clone has more than one count but fewer than ten. The genes are TRBV7-9 and TRBJ1-1; a possible D gene is TRBD1 (5 bases). V was pared by 6 bases and J by 3 bases, with 11 bases between. Germline assignment: CDR1 SEHNR and CDR2 FQNEAQ (reference sequence). CDR3 length: 13 amino acids. The DNA of the CDR3 is TGTGCCAGCAGGGACCGGGACTACACTGAAGCTTTCTTT. Residues: CASRDRDYTEAFF.

The V gene is TRBV10-3, the J gene TRBJ2-3; 8 nucleotides agree with TRBD2. The CDR3 is 17 residues long. V trimming: 0 bases; J trimming: 2 bases; junction bases outside the gene matches: 7. CDR1 and CDR2 (germline): ENHRY, SYGVKD. CDR3 region: CAISESGTGGITDTQYF. CDR3 sequence (DNA): TGTGCCATCAGTGAGTCCGGGACGGGAGGGATCACAGATACGCAGTATTTT.